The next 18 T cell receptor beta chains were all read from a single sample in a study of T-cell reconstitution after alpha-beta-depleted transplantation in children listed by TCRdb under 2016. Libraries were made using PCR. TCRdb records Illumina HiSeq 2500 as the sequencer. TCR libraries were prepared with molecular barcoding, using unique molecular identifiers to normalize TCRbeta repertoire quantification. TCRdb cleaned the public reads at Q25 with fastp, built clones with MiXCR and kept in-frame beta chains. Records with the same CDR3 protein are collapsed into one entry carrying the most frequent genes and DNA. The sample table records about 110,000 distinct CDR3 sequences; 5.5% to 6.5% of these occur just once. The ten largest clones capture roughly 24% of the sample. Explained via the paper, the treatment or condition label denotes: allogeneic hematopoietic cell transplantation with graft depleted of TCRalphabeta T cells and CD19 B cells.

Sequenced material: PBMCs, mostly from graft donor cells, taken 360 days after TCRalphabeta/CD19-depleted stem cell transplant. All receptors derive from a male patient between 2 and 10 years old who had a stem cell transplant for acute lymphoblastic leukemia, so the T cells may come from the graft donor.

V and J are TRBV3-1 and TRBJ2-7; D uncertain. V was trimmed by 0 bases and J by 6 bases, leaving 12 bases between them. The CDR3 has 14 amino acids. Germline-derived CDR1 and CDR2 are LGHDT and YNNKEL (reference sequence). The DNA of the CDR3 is TGTGCCAGCAGCCAAGACCCAGGCCCTGGCGAGCAGTACTTC. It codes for CASSQDPGPGEQYF.

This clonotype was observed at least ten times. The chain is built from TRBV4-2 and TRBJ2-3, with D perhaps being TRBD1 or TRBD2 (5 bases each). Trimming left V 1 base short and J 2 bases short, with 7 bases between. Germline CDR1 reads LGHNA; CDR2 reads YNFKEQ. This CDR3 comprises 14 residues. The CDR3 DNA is TGTGCCAGCAGCCAAGGAGGGACCACAGATACGCAGTATTTT. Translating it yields CASSQGGTTDTQYF.

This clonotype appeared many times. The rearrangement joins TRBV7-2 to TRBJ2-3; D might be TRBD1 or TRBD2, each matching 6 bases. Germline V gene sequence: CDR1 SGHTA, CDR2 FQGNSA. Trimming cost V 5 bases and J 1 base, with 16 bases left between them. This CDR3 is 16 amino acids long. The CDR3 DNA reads TGTGCCAGCAGCCCTCAACGGGGGCTGGGCACAGATACGCAGTATTTT. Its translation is CASSPQRGLGTDTQYF.

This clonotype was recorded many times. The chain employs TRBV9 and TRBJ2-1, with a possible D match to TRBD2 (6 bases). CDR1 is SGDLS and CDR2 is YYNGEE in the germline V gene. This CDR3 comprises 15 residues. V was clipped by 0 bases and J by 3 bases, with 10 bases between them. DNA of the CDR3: TGTGCCAGCAGCGTAGCCGGGAGTGGCTACAATGAGCAGTTCTTC. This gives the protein CASSVAGSGYNEQFF. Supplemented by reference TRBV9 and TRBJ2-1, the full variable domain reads DSGVTQTPKHLITATGQRVTLRCSPRSGDLSVYWYQQSLDQGLQFLIQYYNGEERAKGNILERFSAQQFPDLHSELNLSSLELGDSALYFCASSVAGSGYNEQFFGPGTRLTVL.

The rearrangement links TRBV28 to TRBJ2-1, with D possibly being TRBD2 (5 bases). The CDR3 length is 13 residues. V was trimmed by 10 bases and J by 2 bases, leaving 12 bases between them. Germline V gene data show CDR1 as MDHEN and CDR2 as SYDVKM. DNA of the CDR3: TGTGCCACCCGAGGGAATGCCTACAATGAGCAGTTCTTC. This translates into CATRGNAYNEQFF.

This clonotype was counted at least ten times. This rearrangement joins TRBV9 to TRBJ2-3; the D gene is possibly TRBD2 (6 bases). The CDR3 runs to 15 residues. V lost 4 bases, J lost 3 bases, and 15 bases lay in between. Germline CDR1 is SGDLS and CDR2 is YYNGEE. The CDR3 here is CASSPGGKRTDTQYF. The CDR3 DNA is TGTGCCAGCAGCCCAGGAGGGAAGAGGACAGATACGCAGTATTTT.

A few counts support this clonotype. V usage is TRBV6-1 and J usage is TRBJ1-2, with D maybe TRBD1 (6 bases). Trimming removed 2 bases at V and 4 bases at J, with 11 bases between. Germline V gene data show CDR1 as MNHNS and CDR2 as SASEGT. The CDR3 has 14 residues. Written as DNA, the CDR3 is TGTGCCAGCAGTGAAAGGACAGCCCTCTATGGCTACACCTTC. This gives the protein CASSERTALYGYTF.

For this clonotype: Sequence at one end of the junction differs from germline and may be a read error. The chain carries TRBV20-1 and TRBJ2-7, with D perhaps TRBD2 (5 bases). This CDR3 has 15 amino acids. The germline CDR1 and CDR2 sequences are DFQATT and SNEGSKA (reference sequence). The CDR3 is CSSRGSALSSYEQYF. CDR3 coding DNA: TGCAGTTCTAGAGGTAGCGCCCTGAGCTCCTACGAGCAGTACTTC.

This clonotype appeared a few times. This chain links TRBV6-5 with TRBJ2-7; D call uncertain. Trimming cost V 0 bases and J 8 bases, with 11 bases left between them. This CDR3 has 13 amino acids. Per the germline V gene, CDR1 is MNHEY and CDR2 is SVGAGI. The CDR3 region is CASSYSSLGKQYF. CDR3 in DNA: TGTGCCAGCAGTTACTCTAGTCTAGGGAAGCAGTACTTC.

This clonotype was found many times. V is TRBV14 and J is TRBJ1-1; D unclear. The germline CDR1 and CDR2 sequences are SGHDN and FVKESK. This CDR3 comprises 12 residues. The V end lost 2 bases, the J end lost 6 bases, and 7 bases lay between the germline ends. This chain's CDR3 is CASSQTVSEAFF. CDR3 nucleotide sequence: TGTGCCAGCAGCCAAACGGTCTCTGAAGCTTTCTTT.

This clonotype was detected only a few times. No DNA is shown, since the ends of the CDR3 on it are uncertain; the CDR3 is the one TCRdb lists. CDR3: CASSVGGYGCYSNQPQHF. The chain recombines TRBV12-1 with TRBJ1-5; the table calls TRBD1, which could not be checked here. TRBV12-1 is flagged as a pseudogene. The CDR3 extends over 18 residues, inclusive of both ends.

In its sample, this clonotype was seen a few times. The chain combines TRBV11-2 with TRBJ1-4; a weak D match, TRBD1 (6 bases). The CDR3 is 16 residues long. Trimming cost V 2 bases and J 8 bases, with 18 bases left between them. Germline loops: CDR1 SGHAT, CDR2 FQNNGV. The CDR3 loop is CASSLRGSGLEEKLFF. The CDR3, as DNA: TGTGCCAGCAGCTTAAGGGGGTCGGGTTTGGAGGAAAAACTGTTTTTT.

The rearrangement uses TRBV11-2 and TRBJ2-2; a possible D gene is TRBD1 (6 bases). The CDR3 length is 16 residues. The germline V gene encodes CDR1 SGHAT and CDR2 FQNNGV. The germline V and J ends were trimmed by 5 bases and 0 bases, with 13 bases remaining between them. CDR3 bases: TGTGCCAGCAGCCTCTGGGGGCTCGCGAACACCGGGGAGCTGTTTTTT. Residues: CASSLWGLANTGELFF.

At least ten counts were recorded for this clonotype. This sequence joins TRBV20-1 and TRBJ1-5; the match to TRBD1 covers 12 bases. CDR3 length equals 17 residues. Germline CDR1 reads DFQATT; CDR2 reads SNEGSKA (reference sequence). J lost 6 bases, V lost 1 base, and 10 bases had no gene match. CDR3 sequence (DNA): TGCAGTGCTAGAGGGTCCTGGGACAGGGGGCGAAGTCAGCCCCAGCATTTT. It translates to CSARGSWDRGRSQPQHF.

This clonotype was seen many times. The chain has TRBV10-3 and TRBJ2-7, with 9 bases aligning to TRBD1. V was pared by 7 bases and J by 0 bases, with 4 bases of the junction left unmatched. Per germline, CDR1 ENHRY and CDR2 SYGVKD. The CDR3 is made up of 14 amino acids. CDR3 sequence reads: CAITTGGNSYEQYF. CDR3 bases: TGTGCCATCACGACAGGGGGGAACTCCTACGAGCAGTACTTC.

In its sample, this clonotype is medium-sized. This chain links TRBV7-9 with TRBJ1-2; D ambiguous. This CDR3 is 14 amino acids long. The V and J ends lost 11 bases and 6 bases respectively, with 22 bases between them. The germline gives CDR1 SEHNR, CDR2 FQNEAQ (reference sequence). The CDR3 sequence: CASGRAPRSNGYTF. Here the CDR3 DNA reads TGTGCCTCCGGGAGGGCGCCTAGGTCTAATGGCTACACCTTC. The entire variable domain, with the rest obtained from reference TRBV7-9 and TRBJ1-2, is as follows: DTGVSQNPRHKITKRGQNVTFRCDPISEHNRLYWYRQTLGQGPEFLTYFQNEAQLEKSRLLSDRFSAERPKGSFSTLEIQRTEQGDSAMYLCASGRAPRSNGYTFGSGTRLTVV.

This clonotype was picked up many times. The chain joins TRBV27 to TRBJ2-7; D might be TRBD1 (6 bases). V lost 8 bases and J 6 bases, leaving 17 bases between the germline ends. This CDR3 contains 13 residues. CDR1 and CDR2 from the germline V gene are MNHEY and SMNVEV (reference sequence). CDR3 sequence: CASGRGSSREQYF. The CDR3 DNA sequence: TGTGCCAGCGGCAGGGGCAGCTCACGCGAGCAGTACTTC.

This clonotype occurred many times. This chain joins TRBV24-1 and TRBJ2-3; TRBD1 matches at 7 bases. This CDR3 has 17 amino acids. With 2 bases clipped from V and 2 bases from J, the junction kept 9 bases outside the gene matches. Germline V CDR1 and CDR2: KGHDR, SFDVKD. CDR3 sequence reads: CATSDWDSLELTDTQYF. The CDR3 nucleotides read TGTGCCACCAGTGATTGGGACAGTTTAGAACTCACAGATACGCAGTATTTT.